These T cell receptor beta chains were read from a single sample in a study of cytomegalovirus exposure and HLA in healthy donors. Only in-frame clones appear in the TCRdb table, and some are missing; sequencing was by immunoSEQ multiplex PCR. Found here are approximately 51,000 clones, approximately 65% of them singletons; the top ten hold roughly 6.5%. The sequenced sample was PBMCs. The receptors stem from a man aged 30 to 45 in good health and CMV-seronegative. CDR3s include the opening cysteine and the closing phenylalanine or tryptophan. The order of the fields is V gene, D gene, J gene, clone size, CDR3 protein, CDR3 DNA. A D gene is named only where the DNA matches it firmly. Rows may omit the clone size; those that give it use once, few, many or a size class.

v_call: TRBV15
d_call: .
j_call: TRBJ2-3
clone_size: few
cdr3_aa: CATSIGGSTDTQYF
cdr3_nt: TGTGCCACCAGCATCGGGGGAAGCACAGATACGCAGTATTTT

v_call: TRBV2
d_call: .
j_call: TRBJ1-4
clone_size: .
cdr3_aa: CASSRLNEKLFF
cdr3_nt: TGTGCCAGCAGTAGACTTAATGAAAAACTGTTTTTT

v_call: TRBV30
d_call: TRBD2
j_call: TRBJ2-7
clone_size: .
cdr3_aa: CAWSAGLAEQYF
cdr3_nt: TGTGCCTGGAGCGCAGGACTAGCCGAGCAGTACTTC

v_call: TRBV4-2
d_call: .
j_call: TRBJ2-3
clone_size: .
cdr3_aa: CASSQNPVGTGTDTQYF
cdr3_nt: TGTGCCAGCAGCCAAAACCCAGTGGGCACGGGCACAGATACGCAGTATTTT

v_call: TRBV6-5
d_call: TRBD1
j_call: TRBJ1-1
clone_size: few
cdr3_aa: CASSPNRGHTEAFF
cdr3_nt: TGTGCCAGCAGTCCGAACAGGGGGCATACTGAAGCTTTCTTT

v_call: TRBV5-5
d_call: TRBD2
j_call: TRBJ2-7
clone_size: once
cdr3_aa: CASSLGLAVGHEQYF
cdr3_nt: TGTGCCAGCAGCTTGGGACTAGCGGTGGGACACGAGCAGTACTTC

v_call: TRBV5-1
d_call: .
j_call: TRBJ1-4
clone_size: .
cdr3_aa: CASSFSTGNEKLFF
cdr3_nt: TGCGCCAGCAGCTTTTCTACAGGGAATGAAAAACTGTTTTTT

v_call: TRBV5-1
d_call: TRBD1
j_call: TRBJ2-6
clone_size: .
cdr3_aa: CASSLVDRGPSGANVLTF
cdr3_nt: TGCGCCAGCAGCTTGGTCGACAGGGGTCCCTCTGGGGCCAACGTCCTGACTTTC

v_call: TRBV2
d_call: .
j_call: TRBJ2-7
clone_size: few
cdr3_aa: CASTDRIYEQYF
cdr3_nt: TGTGCCAGCACTGACAGAATCTACGAGCAGTACTTC

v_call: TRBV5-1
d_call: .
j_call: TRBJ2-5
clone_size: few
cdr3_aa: CASSLAGAQETQYF
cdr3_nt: TGCGCCAGCAGCTTGGCAGGGGCCCAAGAGACCCAGTACTTC

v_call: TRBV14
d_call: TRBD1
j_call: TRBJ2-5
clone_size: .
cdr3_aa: CASSQWVTGVSGETQYF
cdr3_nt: TGTGCCAGCAGCCAATGGGTCACAGGGGTCAGTGGAGAGACCCAGTACTTC

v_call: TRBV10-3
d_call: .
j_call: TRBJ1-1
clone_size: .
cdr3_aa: CAISESSGTEAFF
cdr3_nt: TGTGCCATCAGTGAGTCTTCAGGGACTGAAGCTTTCTTT

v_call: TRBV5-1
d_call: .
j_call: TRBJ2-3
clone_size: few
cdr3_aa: CASSLYTGSTDTQYF
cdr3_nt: TGCGCCAGCAGCTTGTATACGGGGTCCACAGATACGCAGTATTTT

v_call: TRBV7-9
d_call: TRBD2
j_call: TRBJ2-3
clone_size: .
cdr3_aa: CASSLRRLAGTTDTQYF
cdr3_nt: TGTGCCAGCAGCTTAAGGCGGCTAGCGGGTACCACAGATACGCAGTATTTT

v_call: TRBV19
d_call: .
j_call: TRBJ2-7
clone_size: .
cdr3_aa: CASSISGNYEQYF
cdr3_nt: TGTGCCAGTAGTATTTCAGGGAACTACGAGCAGTACTTC

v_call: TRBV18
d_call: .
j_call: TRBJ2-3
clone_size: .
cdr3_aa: CASSPWTPSTDTQYF
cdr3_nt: TGTGCCAGCTCACCCTGGACACCTAGCACAGATACGCAGTATTTT

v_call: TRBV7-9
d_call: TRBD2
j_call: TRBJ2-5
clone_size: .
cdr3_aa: CASSLTGGSRETQYF
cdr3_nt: TGTGCCAGCAGCTTAACGGGAGGGAGCCGGGAGACCCAGTACTTC

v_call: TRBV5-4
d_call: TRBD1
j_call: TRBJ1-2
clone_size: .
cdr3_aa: CASSWGTDRNLYGYTF
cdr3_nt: TGTGCCAGCAGCTGGGGGACAGACAGGAATTTATATGGCTACACCTTC

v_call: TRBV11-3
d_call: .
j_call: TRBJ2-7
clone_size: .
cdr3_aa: CASSLVRGGEQYF
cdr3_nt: TGTGCCAGCAGCTTAGTCCGGGGTGGCGAGCAGTACTTC

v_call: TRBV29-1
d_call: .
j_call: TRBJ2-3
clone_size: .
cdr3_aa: CSVEDWGARGELTDTQYF
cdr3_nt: TGCAGCGTTGAAGATTGGGGCGCCAGGGGGGAACTCACAGATACGCAGTATTTT

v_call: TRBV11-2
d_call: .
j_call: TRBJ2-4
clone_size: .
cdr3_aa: CASTTLEVHKNIQYF
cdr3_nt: TGTGCCAGCACCACCTTGGAGGTTCACAAAAACATTCAGTACTTC

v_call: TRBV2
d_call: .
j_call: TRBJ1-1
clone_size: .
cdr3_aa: CASSTGMGTEAFF
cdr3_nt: TGTGCCAGCAGCACAGGGATGGGCACTGAAGCTTTCTTT